A selection of T cell receptor beta chains follows, all from one sample in a study of blood T cell repertoires in COVID-19. Repertoires were generated with immunoSEQ multiplex PCR, while TCRdb's copy carries only in-frame clones and drops some. The table has around 170,000 clones, 87% seen once; the top ten hold roughly 7%. Sequencing input: PBMCs or T cells enriched from blood (not recorded which). The receptors here all came from a woman aged 45-65 years who had recovered from COVID-19. Each CDR3 is given with its conserved first and last residue. The order of the fields is V gene, CDR3 length, J gene, clone size, D gene, CDR3 DNA, CDR3 protein. The D gene is left open where the match is weak. Size tells how often a clone was seen (once, few, many) or the class of an expanded clone, and some rows leave it out.

TRBV30	14	TRBJ1-4	once	-	TGTGCCTGGAGTGTATGGGGGGCTAATGAAAAACTGTTTTTT	CAWSVWGANEKLFF
TRBV3-1/TRBV3-2	16	TRBJ2-1	-	TRBD2	TGTGCCAGCAGCCAAGATCCCGGCGGGAGCCGGGGTGAGCAGTTCTTC	CASSQDPGGSRGEQFF
TRBV27	16	TRBJ2-1	once	TRBD2	TGTGCCAGCTCCCTCGGGTGGCTAGCGGGAGGTCAGGAGCAGTTCTTC	CASSLGWLAGGQEQFF
TRBV28	13	TRBJ1-5	few	-	TGTGCCAGCAGTTTCAGGGTAGATCAGCCCCAGCATTTT	CASSFRVDQPQHF
TRBV6-2/TRBV6-3	15	TRBJ2-1	once	-	TGTGCCAGCAGTTACGTGACTTTTGCACGCAATGAGCAGTTCTTC	CASSYVTFARNEQFF
TRBV5-1	14	TRBJ2-2	-	TRBD2	TGCGCCAGTTATGTAGCGGGAGGCACCGGGGAGCTGTTTTTT	CASYVAGGTGELFF
TRBV2	16	TRBJ2-1	-	-	TGTGCCAGCAGTGAACTTAGGGACATTACCTACAATGAGCAGTTCTTC	CASSELRDITYNEQFF
TRBV5-4	15	TRBJ1-6	-	-	TGTGCCAGCAGCGCGCCGGGACACCTTAATTCACCCCTCCACTTT	CASSAPGHLNSPLHF
TRBV6-5	16	TRBJ2-2	few	-	TGTGCCAGCAGTTCCCTCTGGGGAGTGAACACCGGGGAGCTGTTTTTT	CASSSLWGVNTGELFF
TRBV18	14	TRBJ1-1	-	-	TGTGCCAGCTCACATGTACAGGGCGACACTGAAGCTTTCTTT	CASSHVQGDTEAFF
TRBV7-9	15	TRBJ1-1	once	-	TGTGCCAGCAGCCGAAGCTCCTTCAGGGACACTGAAGCTTTCTTT	CASSRSSFRDTEAFF
TRBV9	17	TRBJ2-2	-	TRBD2	TGTGCCAGCAGCCGGACTAGCGGTCTTCGGGTCACCGGGGAGCTGTTTTTT	CASSRTSGLRVTGELFF
TRBV10-2	14	TRBJ1-4	-	-	TGCGCCAGCAGTGTTCGGGGGGCGTCTGAAAAACTGTTTTTT	CASSVRGASEKLFF
TRBV24-1	15	TRBJ1-4	-	-	TGTGCCACCAGTGACCCCGGTCCGGGAGGTGAAAAACTGTTTTTT	CATSDPGPGGEKLFF
TRBV4-1	15	TRBJ2-7	once	-	TGCGCCAGCAGCCTGAGCCTTTCGAGCTCCTACGAGCAGTACTTC	CASSLSLSSSYEQYF
TRBV6-1	16	TRBJ2-5	-	TRBD1	TGTGCCAGCAGTGAATTGGGACAGGGAGGGCAAGAGACCCAGTACTTC	CASSELGQGGQETQYF
TRBV28	14	TRBJ2-7	-	-	TGTGCCAGCGGAATTTCCGGTACGCAGGGGTGGCAGTACTTC	CASGISGTQGWQYF
TRBV13	15	TRBJ2-5	-	TRBD1	TGTGCCAGCAGCCTCGACAGGGGACTTCAAGAGACCCAGTACTTC	CASSLDRGLQETQYF
TRBV5-1	15	TRBJ2-3	-	-	TGCGCCAGCAGCATGGGCACAGGGAGCACAGATACGCAGTATTTT	CASSMGTGSTDTQYF
TRBV30	13	TRBJ2-1	-	-	TGTGCCTGGAGTGTATTGAGGGACAATGAGCAGTTCTTC	CAWSVLRDNEQFF
TRBV27	14	TRBJ1-5	-	-	TGTGCCAGCAGCCCTTTGGAGACGTTTCAGCCCCAGCATTTT	CASSPLETFQPQHF
TRBV7-9	15	TRBJ2-2	-	TRBD1	TGTGCCAGCACCCTGACAGGGTTGGGTACCGGGGAGCTGTTTTTT	CASTLTGLGTGELFF
TRBV30	12	TRBJ1-1	-	-	TGTGCCTGGAGTAGCAGGGATACTGAAGCTTTCTTT	CAWSSRDTEAFF
TRBV2	15	TRBJ1-3	-	-	TGTGCCAGCACCGGAGTAGTAACCTCTGGAAACACCATATATTTT	CASTGVVTSGNTIYF
TRBV14	16	TRBJ2-1	-	TRBD1	TGTGCCAGCAGCCCCCCTGGGACAGTCTCCTACAATGAGCAGTTCTTC	CASSPPGTVSYNEQFF
TRBV6-5	12	TRBJ2-7	once	-	TGTGCCAGCAGGGAGATTCAATACGAGCAGTACTTC	CASREIQYEQYF
TRBV19	11	TRBJ2-1	-	-	TGTGCCAGTAGTACAGGGTACAGGCAGTTCTTC	CASSTGYRQFF
TRBV14	14	TRBJ1-1	once	-	TGTGCCAGCAGCCTGGACAGAGGGAACACTGAAGCTTTCTTT	CASSLDRGNTEAFF
TRBV5-1	14	TRBJ1-2	once	TRBD1	TGCGCCAGCAGCTCGGGACAGGGGCCAGGGGGCTACACCTTC	CASSSGQGPGGYTF
TRBV12-3/TRBV12-4	13	TRBJ1-1	-	TRBD1	TGTGCCAGCAGGGACAGGGGGGGGACTGAAGCTTTCTTT	CASRDRGGTEAFF
TRBV10-3	13	TRBJ1-5	-	-	TGTGCCACCGACGTAGGGGAAGGTCAGCCCCAGCATTTT	CATDVGEGQPQHF
TRBV4-1	12	TRBJ1-4	-	TRBD1	TGCGCCAGCAGCCGGGGACAGGGGCTTCTGTTTTTT	CASSRGQGLLFF
TRBV2	17	TRBJ1-4	-	TRBD1	TGTGCCAGCAGCGCGGGGACAGCAAGGACAACTAATGAAAAACTGTTTTTT	CASSAGTARTTNEKLFF
TRBV6-6	13	TRBJ1-3	-	TRBD1	TGTGCCAGCGGACAGGCCTCTGGAAACACCATATATTTT	CASGQASGNTIYF
TRBV7-2	19	TRBJ2-4	-	-	TGTGCCAGCAGCTTCTGGGGCCCCCGACTTCCCATAGCCAAAAACATTCAGTACTTC	CASSFWGPRLPIAKNIQYF
TRBV18	14	TRBJ2-4	-	-	TGTGCCAGCTCACCGGGGCATACCAAAAACATTCAGTACTTC	CASSPGHTKNIQYF
TRBV28	15	TRBJ1-4	-	-	TGTGCCAGCAGCCTCCCGGGGTGGACTAATGAAAAACTGTTTTTT	CASSLPGWTNEKLFF
TRBV19	14	TRBJ2-3	-	TRBD2	TGTGCCAGTACTGGCGGGAGGTTCACAGATACGCAGTATTTT	CASTGGRFTDTQYF
TRBV4-3	17	TRBJ1-4	-	TRBD1	TGCGCCAGCAGCCAAGGACAGGGGGCAAGAACTAATGAAAAACTGTTTTTT	CASSQGQGARTNEKLFF
TRBV5-1	14	TRBJ2-2	-	-	TGCGCCAGCACCTGGGGGCGGAACACCGGGGAGCTGTTTTTT	CASTWGRNTGELFF
TRBV12-3/TRBV12-4	12	TRBJ2-2	-	-	TGTGCCAGCAGTAGAGGGACCGGGGAGCTGTTTTTT	CASSRGTGELFF
TRBV7-7	15	TRBJ2-5	-	-	TGTGCTAGCAGCTCCCCTCCCGCCCTAGTTGAGACCCAGTACTTC	CASSSPPALVETQYF
TRBV7-8	15	TRBJ2-3	-	TRBD2	TGTGCCAGCAGCTTAAGACTAGCGGTTACAGATACGCAGTATTTT	CASSLRLAVTDTQYF
TRBV2	13	TRBJ1-5	-	TRBD1	TGTGCCAGCAGTCGGACAGGGATTCAGCCCCAGCATTTT	CASSRTGIQPQHF
TRBV10-2	15	TRBJ2-5	-	-	TGCGCCAGCAGTGAACTAAGCCTAGGAGAAGAGACCCAGTACTTC	CASSELSLGEETQYF
TRBV7-9	15	TRBJ2-2	-	-	TGTGCCAGCAGCACCACCGACAAAAACACCGGGGAGCTGTTTTTT	CASSTTDKNTGELFF
TRBV28	11	TRBJ2-7	-	-	TGTGCCAGCACCTCTCCTACGGGGCAGTACTTC	CASTSPTGQYF
TRBV3-1/TRBV3-2	19	TRBJ1-6	few	TRBD1	TGTGCCAGCAGCCAGGGACGACAGGGGGCGAGCTCCTATAATTCACCCCTCCACTTT	CASSQGRQGASSYNSPLHF
TRBV27	12	TRBJ1-2	-	-	TGTGCCAGCAGTGCCAGGGTTGGCGGCTACACCTTC	CASSARVGGYTF
TRBV5-1	14	TRBJ1-4	-	TRBD1	TGCGCCAGCAGCACCGGACAGGGGGGTGAAAAACTGTTTTTT	CASSTGQGGEKLFF
TRBV11-2	13	TRBJ1-2	-	-	TGTGCCAGCAGCGCGGCGGCTGGCTATGGCTACACCTTC	CASSAAAGYGYTF
TRBV20-1	11	TRBJ2-5	-	-	TGCAGTGCTAGAGCGGGGGAGACCCAGTACTTC	CSARAGETQYF
TRBV24-1	13	TRBJ1-5	few	-	TGTGCCACCAGTGATTTCCAAAATCAGCCCCAGCATTTT	CATSDFQNQPQHF
TRBV6-5	12	TRBJ1-1	-	-	TGTGCCAGCGAGCAGGGGAACACTGAAGCTTTCTTT	CASEQGNTEAFF
TRBV11-2	17	TRBJ1-4	-	TRBD1	TGTGCCAGCAGCTCCGACCTTCCCAGGGGGCGTAATGAAAAACTGTTTTTT	CASSSDLPRGRNEKLFF
TRBV19	18	TRBJ1-5	-	-	TGTGCCAGTATGAGGACAGCCCCTGCAATCTATAGCAATCAGCCCCAGCATTTT	CASMRTAPAIYSNQPQHF
TRBV3-1/TRBV3-2	14	TRBJ1-1	-	-	TGTGCCAGCAGCCGAGGAGAACTTCGGGCTGAAGCTTTCTTT	CASSRGELRAEAFF
TRBV7-9	15	TRBJ2-1	-	-	TGTGCCAGCAGCTTAGGGCGGGAACCCTACAATGAGCAGTTCTTC	CASSLGREPYNEQFF